The subject of this entry is one TCR beta chain. This sample stems from a study of neoadjuvant anti-PD-1 for oral cavity cancer. Most PBMC samples had approximately 470 ng input DNA in six replicates. Produced via immunoSEQ multiplex PCR; TCRdb's table is partial and in-frame only. The repertoire includes thousands of clones, around 77% of them detected once, and about 3% sits in the top ten. The patients had HPV-negative, locally advanced oral cavity squamous cell carcinoma. CDR3 length equals 16 residues. Trimming cost V 4 bases and J 7 bases; bases outside gene matches: 12. Germline CDR1 reads SGHRS; CDR2 reads YFSETQ.

The TCR comes from a person aged 35 to 85 with oral cavity squamous cell carcinoma. The chain joins TRBV5-1 to TRBJ2-7; 12 positions agree with TRBD1. The sample consisted of PBMCs, taken before nivolumab (anti-PD-1) treatment. This CDR3 reads CASSPGGGTGGWEQYF. The CDR3 nucleotides are TGCGCCAGCAGCCCCGGTGGGGGGACAGGGGGCTGGGAGCAGTACTTC.